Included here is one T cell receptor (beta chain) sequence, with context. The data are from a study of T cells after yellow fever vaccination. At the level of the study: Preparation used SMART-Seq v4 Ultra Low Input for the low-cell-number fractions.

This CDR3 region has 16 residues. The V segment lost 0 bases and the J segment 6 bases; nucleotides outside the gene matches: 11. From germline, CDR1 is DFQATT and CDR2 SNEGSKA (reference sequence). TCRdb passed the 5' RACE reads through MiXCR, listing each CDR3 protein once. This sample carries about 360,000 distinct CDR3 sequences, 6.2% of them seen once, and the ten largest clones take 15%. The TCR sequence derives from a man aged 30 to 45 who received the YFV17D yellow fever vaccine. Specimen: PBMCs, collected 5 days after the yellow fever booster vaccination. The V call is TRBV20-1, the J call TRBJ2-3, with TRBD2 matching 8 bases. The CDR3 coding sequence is TGCAGTGCTAGAGATGGTAAAGCGGGAGATGGGGATACGCAGTATTTT. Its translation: CSARDGKAGDGDTQYF.